Listed below are T cell receptor beta chains from one sample, sequenced in a study of beta chain features in type 1 diabetes. Sequencing was performed with immunoSEQ multiplex PCR; in TCRdb, only in-frame clones are kept and a portion is missing. The sample has approximately 150,000 clones, about 13% seen once. Sequencing was done on a sample of central memory CD4+ T cells from blood. The receptor source for this set is a man aged 18 to 29 with type 1 diabetes. Both conserved end residues are part of each CDR3. Each record gives: clone size, D gene, V gene, J gene, CDR3 protein, CDR3 DNA. The D gene is left open where the match is weak. Clone size is stated in some rows and not others, as once, few, many or a class when expanded.

abundance: NA; d_gene: TRBD2; v_gene: TRBV7-2; j_gene: TRBJ2-3; CDR3aa: CASSRRGGTNTQYF; CDR3nt: TGTGCCAGCAGCCGTCGCGGGGGGACGAATACGCAGTATTTT
abundance: few; d_gene: NA; v_gene: TRBV6-6; j_gene: TRBJ1-1; CDR3aa: CASRQGMNTEAFF; CDR3nt: TGTGCCAGCAGACAGGGCATGAACACTGAAGCTTTCTTT
abundance: few; d_gene: NA; v_gene: TRBV19; j_gene: TRBJ2-3; CDR3aa: CASRHGARRGGSTDTQYF; CDR3nt: TGTGCCAGTCGACATGGTGCCCGCAGGGGAGGGAGCACAGATACGCAGTATTTT
abundance: NA; d_gene: NA; v_gene: TRBV18; j_gene: TRBJ1-4; CDR3aa: CASSLRSATNEKLFF; CDR3nt: TGTGCCAGCTCGCTGCGGAGTGCAACTAATGAAAAACTGTTTTTT
abundance: NA; d_gene: NA; v_gene: TRBV30; j_gene: TRBJ2-3; CDR3aa: CAWSVRRGTDTQYF; CDR3nt: TGTGCCTGGAGTGTACGTCGGGGCACAGATACGCAGTATTTT
abundance: few; d_gene: NA; v_gene: TRBV10-3; j_gene: TRBJ1-5; CDR3aa: CAISDFDQPQHF; CDR3nt: TGTGCCATCAGTGATTTTGATCAGCCCCAGCATTTT
abundance: many; d_gene: TRBD1; v_gene: TRBV7-9; j_gene: TRBJ2-5; CDR3aa: CASSIGTGRQETQYF; CDR3nt: TGTGCCAGCAGCATTGGGACAGGTCGACAAGAGACCCAGTACTTC
abundance: NA; d_gene: NA; v_gene: TRBV19; j_gene: TRBJ1-6; CDR3aa: CASIAGPFGSPLHF; CDR3nt: TGTGCCAGTATTGCGGGGCCCTTCGGATCACCCCTCCACTTT
abundance: NA; d_gene: TRBD1; v_gene: TRBV5-1; j_gene: TRBJ1-2; CDR3aa: CASSLGDRGNGYTF; CDR3nt: TGCGCCAGCAGCTTGGGAGACAGGGGGAATGGCTACACCTTC
abundance: few; d_gene: NA; v_gene: TRBV11-3; j_gene: TRBJ2-6; CDR3aa: CASQASGANVLTF; CDR3nt: TGTGCTTCCCAAGCATCTGGGGCCAACGTCCTGACTTTC
abundance: NA; d_gene: TRBD1; v_gene: TRBV2; j_gene: TRBJ2-7; CDR3aa: CASNPQGPYEQYF; CDR3nt: TGTGCCAGCAACCCACAGGGGCCCTACGAGCAGTACTTC
abundance: many; d_gene: NA; v_gene: TRBV18; j_gene: TRBJ2-3; CDR3aa: CASSPPGSDTQYF; CDR3nt: TGTGCCAGCTCACCACCGGGGTCAGATACGCAGTATTTT
abundance: few; d_gene: NA; v_gene: TRBV7-8; j_gene: TRBJ1-4; CDR3aa: CASSLGAGEKLFF; CDR3nt: TGTGCCAGCAGCTTAGGGGCGGGTGAAAAACTGTTTTTT
abundance: few; d_gene: NA; v_gene: TRBV30; j_gene: TRBJ1-1; CDR3aa: CAWSVWAEGAFF; CDR3nt: TGTGCCTGGAGTGTGTGGGCTGAGGGGGCTTTCTTT
abundance: NA; d_gene: NA; v_gene: TRBV11-2; j_gene: TRBJ1-4; CDR3aa: CASRSDGEKLFF; CDR3nt: TGTGCCAGCAGATCTGATGGGGAAAAACTGTTTTTT
abundance: NA; d_gene: NA; v_gene: TRBV30; j_gene: TRBJ2-5; CDR3aa: CAWIEGGGPETQYF; CDR3nt: TGTGCCTGGATTGAAGGGGGGGGGCCGGAGACCCAGTACTTC
abundance: few; d_gene: NA; v_gene: TRBV7-9; j_gene: TRBJ2-1; CDR3aa: CASSLAMTEGHYNEQFF; CDR3nt: TGTGCCAGCAGCTTAGCAATGACAGAGGGACATTACAATGAGCAGTTCTTC
abundance: NA; d_gene: NA; v_gene: TRBV5-1; j_gene: TRBJ2-1; CDR3aa: CASSFDTRTYNEQFF; CDR3nt: TGCGCCAGCAGCTTCGACACCCGAACCTACAATGAGCAGTTCTTC
abundance: few; d_gene: NA; v_gene: TRBV11-3; j_gene: TRBJ2-3; CDR3aa: CASSHGADTQYF; CDR3nt: TGTGCCAGCAGCCATGGGGCTGATACGCAGTATTTT
abundance: NA; d_gene: TRBD1; v_gene: TRBV29-1; j_gene: TRBJ1-3; CDR3aa: CSVRTGNSGNTIYF; CDR3nt: TGCAGCGTTCGGACAGGCAACTCTGGAAACACCATATATTTT
abundance: few; d_gene: TRBD2; v_gene: TRBV5-1; j_gene: TRBJ2-5; CDR3aa: CASRRLAGGSETQYF; CDR3nt: TGCGCCAGCAGAAGACTAGCGGGGGGCTCGGAGACCCAGTACTTC
abundance: NA; d_gene: NA; v_gene: TRBV29-1; j_gene: TRBJ2-5; CDR3aa: CSVRKTNQETQYF; CDR3nt: TGCAGCGTTCGTAAGACCAACCAAGAGACCCAGTACTTC
abundance: few; d_gene: TRBD1; v_gene: TRBV6-6; j_gene: TRBJ1-1; CDR3aa: CASSVTGSGAFF; CDR3nt: TGTGCCAGCAGCGTGACAGGGTCGGGAGCTTTCTTT
abundance: few; d_gene: NA; v_gene: TRBV5-1; j_gene: TRBJ2-2; CDR3aa: CASSLRLDGELFF; CDR3nt: TGCGCCAGCAGCTTGAGACTGGACGGGGAGCTGTTTTTT
abundance: NA; d_gene: TRBD1; v_gene: TRBV7-2; j_gene: TRBJ1-1; CDR3aa: CASSLGPGTGVTNTEAFF; CDR3nt: TGTGCCAGCAGCTTAGGGCCTGGGACAGGGGTAACGAACACTGAAGCTTTCTTT
abundance: NA; d_gene: TRBD1; v_gene: TRBV6-6; j_gene: TRBJ2-7; CDR3aa: CASSRDRGREQYF; CDR3nt: TGTGCCAGCAGTCGGGACAGGGGACGCGAGCAGTACTTC
abundance: few; d_gene: NA; v_gene: TRBV6-5; j_gene: TRBJ1-2; CDR3aa: CASSQRDVVYGYTF; CDR3nt: TGTGCCAGCAGTCAGCGGGACGTTGTCTATGGCTACACCTTC
abundance: NA; d_gene: NA; v_gene: TRBV7-4; j_gene: TRBJ2-3; CDR3aa: CASSFRGASTDTQYF; CDR3nt: TGTGCCAGCAGCTTTCGCGGGGCTTCCACAGATACGCAGTATTTT
abundance: few; d_gene: NA; v_gene: TRBV5-4; j_gene: TRBJ2-6; CDR3aa: CASSFGHSGANVLTF; CDR3nt: TGTGCCAGCAGCTTTGGACACTCTGGGGCCAACGTCCTGACTTTC
abundance: few; d_gene: NA; v_gene: TRBV18; j_gene: TRBJ1-6; CDR3aa: CASSPQAEINSPLHF; CDR3nt: TGTGCCAGCTCACCACAGGCAGAGATTAATTCACCCCTCCACTTT
abundance: few; d_gene: NA; v_gene: TRBV6-5; j_gene: TRBJ2-1; CDR3aa: CASSYGVSYNEQFF; CDR3nt: TGTGCCAGCAGTTACGGCGTATCCTACAATGAGCAGTTCTTC
abundance: many; d_gene: NA; v_gene: TRBV11-3; j_gene: TRBJ2-1; CDR3aa: CASSANQLNEQFF; CDR3nt: TGTGCCAGCAGCGCCAACCAACTCAATGAGCAGTTCTTC
abundance: NA; d_gene: NA; v_gene: TRBV30; j_gene: TRBJ2-5; CDR3aa: CAWSSPAFGKTQYF; CDR3nt: TGTGCCTGGAGTTCCCCGGCCTTCGGAAAAACCCAGTACTTC
abundance: few; d_gene: TRBD2; v_gene: TRBV9; j_gene: TRBJ2-3; CDR3aa: CASSVTSGGLDTQYF; CDR3nt: TGTGCCAGCAGCGTTACTAGCGGGGGGCTAGATACGCAGTATTTT
abundance: NA; d_gene: TRBD1; v_gene: TRBV7-3; j_gene: TRBJ2-7; CDR3aa: CASRKPGQGNYEQYF; CDR3nt: TGTGCCAGCAGGAAGCCGGGACAGGGGAACTACGAGCAGTACTTC
abundance: few; d_gene: TRBD1; v_gene: TRBV25-1; j_gene: TRBJ1-5; CDR3aa: CASSERDRDNQPQHF; CDR3nt: TGTGCCAGCAGTGAAAGGGACAGGGACAATCAGCCCCAGCATTTT
abundance: few; d_gene: TRBD2; v_gene: TRBV5-4; j_gene: TRBJ2-1; CDR3aa: CASSLGRGDYNEQFF; CDR3nt: TGTGCCAGCAGCTTAGGTCGGGGGGACTACAATGAGCAGTTCTTC
abundance: NA; d_gene: NA; v_gene: TRBV19; j_gene: TRBJ2-2; CDR3aa: CASSNTGFTGELFF; CDR3nt: TGTGCCAGTAGCAATACAGGGTTCACCGGGGAGCTGTTTTTT
abundance: few; d_gene: NA; v_gene: TRBV6-6; j_gene: TRBJ2-7; CDR3aa: CASSLSGTPEQYF; CDR3nt: TGTGCCAGCAGTTTATCCGGGACTCCCGAGCAGTACTTC
abundance: NA; d_gene: NA; v_gene: TRBV28; j_gene: TRBJ1-1; CDR3aa: CASSLLWGGGLNTEAFF; CDR3nt: TGTGCCAGCAGTTTACTATGGGGGGGAGGACTGAACACTGAAGCTTTCTTT
abundance: few; d_gene: NA; v_gene: TRBV5-1; j_gene: TRBJ2-3; CDR3aa: CASSSAALDTQYF; CDR3nt: TGCGCCAGCAGCTCGGCCGCCCTAGATACGCAGTATTTT
abundance: few; d_gene: TRBD2; v_gene: TRBV27; j_gene: TRBJ2-1; CDR3aa: CASSLTSGSYNEQFF; CDR3nt: TGTGCCAGCAGTTTAACTAGCGGATCCTACAATGAGCAGTTCTTC
abundance: few; d_gene: TRBD1; v_gene: TRBV9; j_gene: TRBJ2-1; CDR3aa: CASSVITGGEKQFF; CDR3nt: TGTGCCAGCAGCGTAATAACAGGGGGCGAAAAGCAGTTCTTC
abundance: many; d_gene: NA; v_gene: TRBV6-5; j_gene: TRBJ1-4; CDR3aa: CASSYSGGSNEKLFF; CDR3nt: TGTGCCAGCAGTTACTCTGGGGGTAGTAATGAAAAACTGTTTTTT
abundance: few; d_gene: NA; v_gene: TRBV10-1; j_gene: TRBJ2-3; CDR3aa: CASSESEIDTQYF; CDR3nt: TGCGCCAGCAGTGAGTCGGAGATAGACACGCAGTATTTT
abundance: few; d_gene: NA; v_gene: TRBV11-2; j_gene: TRBJ1-2; CDR3aa: CASSSQGYGYTF; CDR3nt: TGTGCCAGCAGCTCACAGGGCTACGGCTACACCTTC
abundance: many; d_gene: TRBD2; v_gene: TRBV29-1; j_gene: TRBJ2-5; CDR3aa: CSGRRGGQAETQYF; CDR3nt: TGCAGCGGCCGGCGGGGGGGCCAGGCGGAGACCCAGTACTTC
abundance: few; d_gene: NA; v_gene: TRBV28; j_gene: TRBJ2-7; CDR3aa: CASSPYFPEGGSYEQYF; CDR3nt: TGTGCCAGCAGCCCCTACTTTCCTGAAGGGGGCTCCTACGAGCAGTACTTC
abundance: few; d_gene: NA; v_gene: TRBV9; j_gene: TRBJ1-2; CDR3aa: CASSVATVLNYGYTF; CDR3nt: TGTGCCAGCAGCGTAGCAACAGTCCTTAACTATGGCTACACCTTC
abundance: NA; d_gene: NA; v_gene: TRBV30; j_gene: TRBJ1-3; CDR3aa: CAWRYSGNTIYF; CDR3nt: TGTGCCTGGAGATACTCTGGAAACACCATATATTTT
abundance: NA; d_gene: TRBD2; v_gene: TRBV30; j_gene: TRBJ2-1; CDR3aa: CACLPGLAGSEQFF; CDR3nt: TGTGCCTGCCTACCGGGACTAGCGGGGTCTGAGCAGTTCTTC
abundance: few; d_gene: NA; v_gene: TRBV10-3; j_gene: TRBJ1-5; CDR3aa: CAISESSQGYGQPQHF; CDR3nt: TGTGCCATCAGTGAGTCGTCGCAGGGTTATGGCCAGCCCCAGCATTTT
abundance: NA; d_gene: NA; v_gene: TRBV5-6; j_gene: TRBJ2-1; CDR3aa: CASTYRGAGYNEQFF; CDR3nt: TGTGCCAGCACCTACCGGGGAGCAGGCTACAATGAGCAGTTCTTC
abundance: few; d_gene: TRBD1; v_gene: TRBV6-6; j_gene: TRBJ1-5; CDR3aa: CATGTGGQPQHF; CDR3nt: TGTGCCACCGGGACAGGGGGGCAGCCCCAGCATTTT
abundance: NA; d_gene: TRBD2; v_gene: TRBV5-1; j_gene: TRBJ2-5; CDR3aa: CASSLGLAGRQETQYF; CDR3nt: TGCGCCAGCAGCTTGGGACTAGCGGGCCGCCAAGAGACCCAGTACTTC
abundance: few; d_gene: NA; v_gene: TRBV30; j_gene: TRBJ1-1; CDR3aa: CACKTVNTEAFF; CDR3nt: TGTGCCTGTAAGACTGTTAACACTGAAGCTTTCTTT
abundance: few; d_gene: NA; v_gene: TRBV15; j_gene: TRBJ1-3; CDR3aa: CATSRGGASSGNTIYF; CDR3nt: TGTGCCACCAGCAGAGGAGGTGCCTCCTCTGGAAACACCATATATTTT